These 2 T cell receptor beta chains were sequenced from one sample in a study of blood T cell repertoires in COVID-19. Assay used: immunoSEQ multiplex PCR; TCRdb lists only in-frame clones, some missing. The sample contains about 94,000 clones, over 65% of which appear only once. The source material was peripheral blood. Receptors originate from a man between 65 and 85 years old with COVID-19, enrolled during active disease.

To note about this clone: Other DNA sequences within the sample encode an identical CDR3. The chain couples TRBV18 to TRBJ1-5; a weak D match, TRBD1 (5 bases). The V gene lost 2 bases and the J gene lost 4 bases, with 9 bases spanning the gap. Germline lookup yields CDR1 KGHSH and CDR2 LQKENI. CDR3 length: 14 amino acids. CDR3 loop: CASSPGAGNQPQHF. CDR3 nucleotide sequence: TGTGCCAGCTCACCAGGGGCGGGGAATCAGCCCCAGCATTTT.

The rearrangement links TRBV6-2 or TRBV6-3 to TRBJ2-7; the D gene is possibly TRBD2 (5 bases). V was clipped by 6 bases and J by 2 bases, with 17 bases between them. Germline CDR1 and CDR2: MNHEY and SVGEGT. The CDR3 is 15 amino acids. The CDR3 sequence is CASSSPGVQTYEQYF. DNA of the CDR3: TGTGCCAGCAGCTCCCCCGGGGTACAGACCTACGAGCAGTACTTC.